This TCR beta chain is drawn from a study of shared clonotypes between healthy human individuals. Only Caucasian adults living in Nashville, Tennessee made up the donor group. Per the study methods: Junction-only immunoSEQ data arrived without quality scores, meaning filtering differed. Here immunoSEQ multiplex PCR was the method, and the copy in TCRdb shows in-frame clones only, minus some. The D gene and trimming were derived from the DNA, and the V and J assignments and clone size from that table. Of some 500,000 clones in the sample, 70% to 80% are singletons; the top ten hold 10% to 15%. The germline V gene encodes CDR1 SGHTA and CDR2 FQGTGA. This CDR3 comprises 14 residues. Trimming removed 2 bases at V and 5 bases at J, with 13 bases between. The study's findings and limits: The donor pool, a small one, limited the genetic and exposure-history diversity represented.

About this clone: Antigen specificity is unknown.

The chain has TRBV7-3 and TRBJ2-7, with D tentatively TRBD2 (7 bases). The receptor comes from a woman in her thirties or forties in good health. Some clones in this sample may be carry-over from other donors' samples. Sequenced material: PBMCs. CDR3 coding DNA: TGTGCCAGCAGCTTAGGGGGGGCGCTCAACGAGCAGTACTTC. It yields the protein CASSLGGALNEQYF.